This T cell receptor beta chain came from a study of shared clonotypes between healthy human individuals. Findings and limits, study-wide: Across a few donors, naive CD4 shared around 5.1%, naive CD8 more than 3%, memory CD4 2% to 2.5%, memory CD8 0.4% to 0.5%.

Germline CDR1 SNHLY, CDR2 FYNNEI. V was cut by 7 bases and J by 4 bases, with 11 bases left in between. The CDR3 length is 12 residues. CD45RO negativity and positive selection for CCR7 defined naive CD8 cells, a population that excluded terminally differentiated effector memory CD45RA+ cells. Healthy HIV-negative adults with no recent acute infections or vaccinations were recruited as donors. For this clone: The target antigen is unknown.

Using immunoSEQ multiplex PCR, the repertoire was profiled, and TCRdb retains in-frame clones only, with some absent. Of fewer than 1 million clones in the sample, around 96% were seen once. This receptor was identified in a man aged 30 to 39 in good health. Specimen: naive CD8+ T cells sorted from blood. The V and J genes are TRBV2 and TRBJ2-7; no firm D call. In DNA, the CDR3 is TGTGCCAGCAAGTCGTTACCATACGAGCAGTACTTC. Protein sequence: CASKSLPYEQYF.